A selection of T cell receptor beta chains follows, all from one sample in a study of early T cells in non-severe SARS-CoV-2 infection. TCRdb analysed the 5' RACE reads with MiXCR anew, one entry per CDR3 protein. The data contain thousands of distinct CDR3 sequences, 4% to 6% of them seen just once; the ten biggest clones take up around 10%. The material sequenced was whole blood. The source is an adult who was a healthcare worker with PCR-confirmed SARS-CoV-2 infection or an uninfected control (not recorded which). CDR3s include the opening cysteine and the closing phenylalanine or tryptophan. A D gene is named only where the DNA matches it firmly. Clone size appears in some rows only: once, few, many, or a class for an expanded clone.

>TRBV6-6|TRBJ2-7|many|NA
TGTGCCAGCAGTTACCCCCAGGGGAGCGAGCAGTACTTC
CASSYPQGSEQYF
>TRBV11-1|TRBJ2-5|many|NA
TGTGCCAGCAGCTTAGGCGGGACGGGAAGCCAAGAGACCCAGTACTTC
CASSLGGTGSQETQYF
>TRBV9|TRBJ2-2|medium-sized|TRBD1
TGTGCCAGCAGCACGGGACAGCTGAACACCGGGGAGCTGTTTTTT
CASSTGQLNTGELFF
>TRBV4-1|TRBJ2-7|many|NA
TGCGCCAGCAGCCAACCACTTAGCGGAGTGTACGAGCAGTACTTC
CASSQPLSGVYEQYF
>TRBV12-3/TRBV12-4|TRBJ1-6|medium-sized|NA
TGTGCCAGCAGTTTGGGGCAGGGCTTCGGTTCACCCCTCCACTTT
CASSLGQGFGSPLHF
>TRBV11-2|TRBJ2-7|medium-sized|TRBD2
TGTGCCAGCAGCACGCGCCCTAGCGGGAGTGGCTCCTACGAGCAGTACTTC
CASSTRPSGSGSYEQYF
>TRBV18|TRBJ2-3|many|NA
TGTGCCAGCTCACCACTAGCCAGGGAGTCAGATACGCAGTATTTT
CASSPLARESDTQYF
>TRBV7-9|TRBJ2-7|many|TRBD2
TGTGCCAGCAGCCTAACTAGCGGAACCTACGAGCAGTACTTC
CASSLTSGTYEQYF
>TRBV6-2/TRBV6-3|TRBJ2-3|many|NA
TGTGCCAGCAGTTACCCTACCTATACGCAGTATTTT
CASSYPTYTQYF
>TRBV19|TRBJ2-2|NA|NA
TGTGCCAGTAGTATGAGGATCGGGGAGCTGTTTTTT
CASSMRIGELFF
>TRBV5-4|TRBJ2-3|many|NA
TGTGCCAGCAGCTTGCAGACGAACTATCTCACAGATACGCAGTATTTT
CASSLQTNYLTDTQYF
>TRBV5-1|TRBJ2-2|few|TRBD1
TGCGCCAGCAGTCGAGGACAGGCCACCGGGGAGCTGTTTTTT
CASSRGQATGELFF
>TRBV18|TRBJ2-7|many|TRBD1
TGTGCCAGCTCACCAGGGCAGGGGGCTTACGAGCAGTACTTC
CASSPGQGAYEQYF
>TRBV12-3/TRBV12-4|TRBJ1-2|many|NA
TGTGCCAGCAGTTCCTCTTCAGGGGTGCAGAGCTATGGCTACACCTTC
CASSSSSGVQSYGYTF
>TRBV20-1|TRBJ2-5|many|NA
TGCAGTGCTAGTTCTCGGGCAGGGAAAGAGACCCAGTACTTC
CSASSRAGKETQYF
>TRBV4-1|TRBJ1-4|many|TRBD1
TGCGCCAGCAGCCCGGGACAGGGGGCAACTAATGAAAAACTGTTTTTT
CASSPGQGATNEKLFF
>TRBV7-3|TRBJ2-3|few|TRBD2
TGTGCCAGCAGCTTGGGACTAGCGGATATTACGGATACGCAGTATTTT
CASSLGLADITDTQYF
>TRBV7-2|TRBJ2-3|medium-sized|NA
TGTGCCAGCAGCTTAGATTCGGGAACAGATACGCAGTATTTT
CASSLDSGTDTQYF
>TRBV12-3/TRBV12-4|TRBJ1-5|medium-sized|NA
TGTGCCAGCAGTCCCGGCGGGGGCGTGAATCAGCCCCAGCATTTT
CASSPGGGVNQPQHF
>TRBV18|TRBJ1-1|few|NA
TGTGCCAGCTCACCCAAGGGGGGGAACACTGAAGCTTTCTTT
CASSPKGGNTEAFF
>TRBV29-1|TRBJ2-1|many|NA
TGCAGCGTTGCCAGTACCCTGAATGAGCAGTTCTTC
CSVASTLNEQFF
>TRBV5-5|TRBJ2-3|medium-sized|NA
TGTGCCAGCAGCATAACAGATACGCAGTATTTT
CASSITDTQYF
>TRBV6-2/TRBV6-3|TRBJ1-5|medium-sized|NA
TGTGCCAGCAGTTACTCGATATATGTGGATCAGCCCCAGCATTTT
CASSYSIYVDQPQHF
>TRBV24-1|TRBJ1-5|medium-sized|NA
TGTGCCACCAGCGGGGGGACCAATCAGCCCCAGCATTTT
CATSGGTNQPQHF
>TRBV7-6|TRBJ2-3|many|NA
TGTGCCAGCAGCCGGGACCCCGCGACAGATACGCAGTATTTT
CASSRDPATDTQYF
>TRBV7-6|TRBJ2-5|many|TRBD1
TGTGCCAGCAGCCCGAGGACAGGGAACCAAGAGACCCAGTACTTC
CASSPRTGNQETQYF
>TRBV6-5|TRBJ1-2|medium-sized|TRBD1
TGTGCCAGCAGTTACTCGTCAGGGGGAGGCTACACCTTC
CASSYSSGGGYTF
>TRBV9|TRBJ2-1|NA|NA
TGTGCCAGCAGCGTAGTGGCGGGCAATGAGCAGTTCTTC
CASSVVAGNEQFF
>TRBV20-1|TRBJ2-1|NA|NA
TGCAGTGCTAGAGATAGGCGCGGGATACAGGGAAATGAGCAGTTCTTC
CSARDRRGIQGNEQFF
>TRBV6-2/TRBV6-3|TRBJ2-3|many|NA
TGTGCCAGCAGTTACGAGAGGGGGGTTCCGGATACGCAGTATTTT
CASSYERGVPDTQYF
>TRBV7-9|TRBJ2-3|medium-sized|NA
TGTGCCAGCAGCTTAGGATCTACGGGAGCACGCACAGATACGCAGTATTTT
CASSLGSTGARTDTQYF
>TRBV6-2/TRBV6-3|TRBJ1-1|many|NA
TGTGCCAGCAGTGAGTGGACAGCGAACACTGAAGCTTTCTTT
CASSEWTANTEAFF
>TRBV29-1|TRBJ2-1|medium-sized|NA
TGCAGCGTTGAAGGGGCAGTGGCCCCCTACAATGAGCAGTTCTTC
CSVEGAVAPYNEQFF
>TRBV28|TRBJ2-6|many|NA
TGTGCCAGCAGTTCATCTAGCATGTATTACTCTGGGGCCAACGTCCTGACTTTC
CASSSSSMYYSGANVLTF
>TRBV6-2/TRBV6-3|TRBJ2-6|few|NA
TGTGCCAGCAGTTACTCGATATCCGGGGCCAACGTCCTGACTTTC
CASSYSISGANVLTF
>TRBV7-2|TRBJ2-3|many|TRBD2
TGTGCCCTAGCGGGAACTAGCACAGATACGCAGTATTTT
CALAGTSTDTQYF
>TRBV11-2|TRBJ2-5|medium-sized|TRBD2
TGTGCCAGCAGCAAGAGACTAGCCCCTCAAGAGACCCAGTACTTC
CASSKRLAPQETQYF
>TRBV19|TRBJ1-2|large|NA
TGTGCCAGTAGTATTCAAGGGATCTATGGCTACACCTTC
CASSIQGIYGYTF
>TRBV7-6|TRBJ2-1|many|TRBD2
TGTGCCAGCAGCTTAGCTCCCGAAGGAGCGGGAGGGCGCAATGAGCAGTTCTTC
CASSLAPEGAGGRNEQFF
>TRBV6-6|TRBJ1-5|medium-sized|NA
TGTGCCAGCACCAACGGTCGTCAGCCCCAGCATTTT
CASTNGRQPQHF
>TRBV20-1|TRBJ1-6|many|NA
TGCAGTGCGAGACAGCCGAGCTCCTATAATTCACCCCTCCACTTT
CSARQPSSYNSPLHF
>TRBV12-5|TRBJ1-5|many|TRBD1
TGTGCTAGTGGTTTCCCGGGACAGGAGGACAATCAGCCCCAGCATTTT
CASGFPGQEDNQPQHF
>TRBV5-1|TRBJ1-3|medium-sized|NA
TGCGCCAGCAGCTTGGAGGTGACAGCCTCTGGAAACACCATATATTTT
CASSLEVTASGNTIYF
>TRBV19|TRBJ2-7|many|TRBD2
TGTGCCAGTAGCCCCCTCTCTAGCGGGAGGGCCGTTGCCGAGCAGTACTTC
CASSPLSSGRAVAEQYF
>TRBV12-3/TRBV12-4|TRBJ2-1|few|NA
TGTGCCAGCAGCTTGGCGGGATCCTACAATGAGCAGTTCTTC
CASSLAGSYNEQFF
>TRBV20-1|TRBJ2-5|few|NA
TGCAGTGCTAACGGTAGTAGAAAGACCCAGTACTTC
CSANGSRKTQYF
>TRBV3-1|TRBJ1-1|many|NA
TGTGCCAGCAGCCAAGATCCGGGAGCCATGAACACTGAAGCTTTCTTT
CASSQDPGAMNTEAFF
>TRBV27|TRBJ1-2|medium-sized|NA
TGTGCCAGCTCAGGGAACTATGGCTACACCTTC
CASSGNYGYTF